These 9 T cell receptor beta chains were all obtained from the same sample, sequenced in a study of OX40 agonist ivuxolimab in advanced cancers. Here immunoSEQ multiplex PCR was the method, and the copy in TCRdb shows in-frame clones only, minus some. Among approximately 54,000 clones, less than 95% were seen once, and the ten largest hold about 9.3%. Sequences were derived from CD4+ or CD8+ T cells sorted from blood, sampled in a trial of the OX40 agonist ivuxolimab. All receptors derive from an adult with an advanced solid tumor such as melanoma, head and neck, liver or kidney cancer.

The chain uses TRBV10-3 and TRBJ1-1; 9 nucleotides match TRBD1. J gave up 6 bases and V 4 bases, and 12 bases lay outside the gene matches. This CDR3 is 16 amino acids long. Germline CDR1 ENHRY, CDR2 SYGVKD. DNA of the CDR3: TGTGCCATCAGTGGTAATATGGGGACAGGGAGGCCTGAAGCTTTCTTT. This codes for CAISGNMGTGRPEAFF.

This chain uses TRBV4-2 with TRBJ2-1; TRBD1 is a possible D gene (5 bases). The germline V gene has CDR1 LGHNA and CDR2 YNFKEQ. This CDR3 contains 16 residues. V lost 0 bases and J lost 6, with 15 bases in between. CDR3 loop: CASSQEFETAFNEQFF. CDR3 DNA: TGTGCCAGCAGCCAAGAGTTCGAGACAGCATTCAATGAGCAGTTCTTC.

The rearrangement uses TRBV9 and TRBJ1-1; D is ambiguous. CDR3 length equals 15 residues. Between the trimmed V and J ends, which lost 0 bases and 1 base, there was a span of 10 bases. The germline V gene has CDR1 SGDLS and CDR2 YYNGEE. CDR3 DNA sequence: TGTGCCAGCAGCGTAGAAGGGTTGGAGAACACTGAAGCTTTCTTT. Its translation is CASSVEGLENTEAFF.

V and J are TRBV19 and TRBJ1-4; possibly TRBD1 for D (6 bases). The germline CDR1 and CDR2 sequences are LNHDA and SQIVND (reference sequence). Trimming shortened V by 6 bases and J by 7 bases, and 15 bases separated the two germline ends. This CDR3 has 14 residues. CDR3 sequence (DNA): TGTGCCAGTAGCCGAACCGGGACAAGTGAAAAACTGTTTTTT. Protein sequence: CASSRTGTSEKLFF.

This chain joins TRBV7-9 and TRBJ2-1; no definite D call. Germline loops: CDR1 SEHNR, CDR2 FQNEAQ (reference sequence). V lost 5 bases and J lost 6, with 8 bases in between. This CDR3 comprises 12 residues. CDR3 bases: TGTGCCAGCAGCACTGAAGGCAATGAGCAGTTCTTC. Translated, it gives CASSTEGNEQFF. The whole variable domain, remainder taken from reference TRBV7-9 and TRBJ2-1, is DTGVSQNPRHKITKRGQNVTFRCDPISEHNRLYWYRQTLGQGPEFLTYFQNEAQLEKSRLLSDRFSAERPKGSFSTLEIQRTEQGDSAMYLCASSTEGNEQFFGPGTRLTVL.

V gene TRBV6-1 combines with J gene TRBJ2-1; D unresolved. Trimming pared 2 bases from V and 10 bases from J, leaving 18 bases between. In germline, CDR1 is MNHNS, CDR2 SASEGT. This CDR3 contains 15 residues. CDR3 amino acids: CASSELVEALQEQFF. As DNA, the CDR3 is TGTGCCAGCAGTGAATTGGTAGAAGCCCTCCAAGAGCAGTTCTTC.

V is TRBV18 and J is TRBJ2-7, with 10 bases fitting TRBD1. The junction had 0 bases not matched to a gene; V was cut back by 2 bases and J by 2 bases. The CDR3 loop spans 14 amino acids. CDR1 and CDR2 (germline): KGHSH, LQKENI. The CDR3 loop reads CASSPGQGAYEQYF. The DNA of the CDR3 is TGTGCCAGCTCACCAGGACAGGGGGCCTACGAGCAGTACTTC.

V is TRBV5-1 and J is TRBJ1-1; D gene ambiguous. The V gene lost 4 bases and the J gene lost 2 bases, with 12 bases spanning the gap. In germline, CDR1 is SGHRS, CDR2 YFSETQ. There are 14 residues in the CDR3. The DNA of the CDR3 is TGCGCCAGCAGCCCTTTGGACGGTAACACTGAAGCTTTCTTT. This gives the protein CASSPLDGNTEAFF.

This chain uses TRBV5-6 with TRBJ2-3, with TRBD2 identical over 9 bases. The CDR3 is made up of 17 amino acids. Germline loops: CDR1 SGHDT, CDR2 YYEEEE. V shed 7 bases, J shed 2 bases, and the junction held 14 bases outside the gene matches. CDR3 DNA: TGTGCCAGCCTTCGACTAGCGGAACTTTTACACACAGATACGCAGTATTTT. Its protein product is CASLRLAELLHTDTQYF.